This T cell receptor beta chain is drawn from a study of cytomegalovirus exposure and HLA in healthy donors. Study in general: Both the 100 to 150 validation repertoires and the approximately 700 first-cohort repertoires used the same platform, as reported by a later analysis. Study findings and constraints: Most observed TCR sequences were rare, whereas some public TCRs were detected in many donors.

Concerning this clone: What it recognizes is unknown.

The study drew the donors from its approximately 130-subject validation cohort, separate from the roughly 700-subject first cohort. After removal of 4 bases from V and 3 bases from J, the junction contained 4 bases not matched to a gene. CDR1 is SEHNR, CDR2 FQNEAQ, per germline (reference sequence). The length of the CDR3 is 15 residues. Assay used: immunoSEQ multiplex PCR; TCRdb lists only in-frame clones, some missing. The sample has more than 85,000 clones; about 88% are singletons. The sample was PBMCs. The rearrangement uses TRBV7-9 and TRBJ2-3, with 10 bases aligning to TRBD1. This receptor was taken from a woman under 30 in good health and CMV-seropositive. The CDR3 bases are TGTGCCAGCAGCTGGGGGACAGGGGAAACAGATACGCAGTATTTT. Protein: CASSWGTGETDTQYF.